This TCR beta chain is drawn from a study of blood T cell repertoires in COVID-19. Turning to the study itself: COVID-19 samples from acute and convalescent phases originated in the United States, Italy and Spain.

Original processing notes: Amplification from reference gene primers served as the basis for estimated nucleated cell counts. Some clones are missing from TCRdb's copy, which holds only in-frame ones; the method was immunoSEQ multiplex PCR. V and J calls and clone size are given by that table; D and trimming were obtained from the DNA. Of approximately 250,000 clones in the sample, roughly 86% were seen once. CDR3 length equals 14 residues. The germline V gene has CDR1 SGDLS and CDR2 YYNGEE. Trimming left V 4 bases short and J 4 bases short, with 13 bases between. This chain links TRBV9 with TRBJ2-3, with TRBD2 as a possible D gene (5 bases). The sequenced material came from peripheral blood. The clonotype was recovered from a man aged 35 to 55 with active or convalescent COVID-19. In nucleotides, the CDR3 is TGTGCCAGCAGCCCAGAAAGGAGGTCAGATACGCAGTATTTT. The encoded protein is CASSPERRSDTQYF.